This TCR beta chain was sequenced for a study of molecular identifiers for immune sequencing clone quantification. General study points: Over 98% of effector molecules, yet under 1% of naive-cell molecules, were held by clones above 20 RNA copies. Jurkat TCR RNA that was spiked in from one cell was reportedly detectable among one million naive cells.

This clonotype was seen ten or more times. Its antigen is currently unknown. TCRdb independently ran MiXCR on the PCR reads; one entry per CDR3 protein. The sample records about 63,000 distinct CDR3 sequences, under 20% being singletons. This CDR3 has 17 amino acids. The V gene's germline CDR1 is SGHAT and CDR2 FQNNGV. Trimming removed 5 bases from V and 1 base from J; junction bases left unmatched: 8. This clonotype was sampled from a human donor in good health. Some libraries in this study had Jurkat cell RNA spiked in. The chain joins TRBV11-2 to TRBJ2-7; 13 bases fit TRBD2. Sequencing used naive CD8+ T cells from blood, with Jurkat cell RNA spiked in. The sample's subset: FACS-sorted CD8+CD4-CCR7+CD45RA+ naive T cells. The chain's CDR3 is CASSADPGLAGSYEQYF. DNA of the CDR3: TGTGCCAGCAGCGCCGACCCGGGACTAGCGGGATCCTACGAGCAGTACTTC. Drawing the rest from reference TRBV11-2 and TRBJ2-7, the complete variable domain is EAGVAQSPRYKIIEKRQSVAFWCNPISGHATLYWYQQILGQGPKLLIQFQNNGVVDDSQLPKDRFSAERLKGVDSTLKIQPAKLEDSAVYLCASSADPGLAGSYEQYFGPGTRLTVT.